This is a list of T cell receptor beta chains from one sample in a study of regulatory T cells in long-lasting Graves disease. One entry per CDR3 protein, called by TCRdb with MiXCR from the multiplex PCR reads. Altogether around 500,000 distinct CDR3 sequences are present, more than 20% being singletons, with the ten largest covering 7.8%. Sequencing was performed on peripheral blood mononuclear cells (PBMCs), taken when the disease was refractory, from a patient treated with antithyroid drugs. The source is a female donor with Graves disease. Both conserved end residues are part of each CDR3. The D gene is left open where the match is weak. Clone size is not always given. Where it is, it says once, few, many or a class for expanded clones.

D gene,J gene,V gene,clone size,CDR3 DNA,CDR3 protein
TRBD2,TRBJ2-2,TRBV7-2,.,TGTGCCAGCAGCCCCGGGGGAGCGGGAGTCGGAACCGGGGAGCTGTTTTTT,CASSPGGAGVGTGELFF
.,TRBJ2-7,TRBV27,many,TGTGCCAGCAGCCTGTCCATCTCCTACGAGCAGTACTTC,CASSLSISYEQYF
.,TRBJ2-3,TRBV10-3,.,TGTGCCATCACCGGGACTGCTCAGGATACGCAGTATTTT,CAITGTAQDTQYF
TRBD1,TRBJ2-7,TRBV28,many,TGTGCCAGCAGTTTACGCCCGGGACAGTCTCTTAACGAGCAGTACTTC,CASSLRPGQSLNEQYF
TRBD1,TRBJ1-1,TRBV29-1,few,TGCAGCGTCAACAGGGGCCTGAACACTGAAGCTTTCTTT,CSVNRGLNTEAFF
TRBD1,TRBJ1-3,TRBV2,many,TGTGCCAGCAGGGAGGGGACAGGGGGATTATTCTCTGGAAACACCATATATTTT,CASREGTGGLFSGNTIYF
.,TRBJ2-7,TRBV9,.,TGTGCCAGCAGCTCCGACTCGGATTCCTACGAGCAGTACTTC,CASSSDSDSYEQYF
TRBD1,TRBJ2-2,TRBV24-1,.,TGTGCCACCAGTGAGCGTTACGTCCGACAGGGGGACACCGGGGAGCTGTTTTTT,CATSERYVRQGDTGELFF
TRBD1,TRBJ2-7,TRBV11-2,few,TGTGCCAGCAGCTTAGCCCTCTCCGGACAGGGCGGCTACGAGCAGTACTTC,CASSLALSGQGGYEQYF
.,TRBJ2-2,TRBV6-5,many,TGTGCCAGCAGTTACTCCTGGACTCCGACCGGGGAGCTGTTTTTT,CASSYSWTPTGELFF
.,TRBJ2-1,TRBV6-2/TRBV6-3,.,TGTGCCAGCAGTCCACGGGGGGCCACATACAATGAGCAGTTCTTC,CASSPRGATYNEQFF
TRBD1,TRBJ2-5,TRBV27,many,TGTGCCAGCAGGTTAGGGACAGGGATTGGCCAAGAGACCCAGTACTTC,CASRLGTGIGQETQYF
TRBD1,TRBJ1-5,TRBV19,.,TGTGCCAGTAGTATCCCCTCCGGACAGGGGGCCAATCAGCCCCAGCATTTT,CASSIPSGQGANQPQHF
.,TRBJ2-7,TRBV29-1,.,TGCAGCGTTGAAGATTGGAACGGACAGTCGGCCGAGCAGTACTTC,CSVEDWNGQSAEQYF
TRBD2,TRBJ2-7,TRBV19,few,TGTGCCAGTAGGAGGCGGGGAGGGTACCACGAGCAGTACTTC,CASRRRGGYHEQYF
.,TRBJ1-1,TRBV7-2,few,TGTGCCAGCAGCTTAGCGGCCGGGTTGGACACTGAAGCTTTCTTT,CASSLAAGLDTEAFF
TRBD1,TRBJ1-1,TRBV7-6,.,TGTGCCAGCAGCTTAGCGAGGTTCGGGACAGGGGACACTGAAGCTTTCTTT,CASSLARFGTGDTEAFF
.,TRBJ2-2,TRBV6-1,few,TGTGCCAGCAGTCCTTTCCCGACGAACGGGGAGCTGTTTTTT,CASSPFPTNGELFF
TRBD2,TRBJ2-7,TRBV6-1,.,TGTGCCAGCCTAGGGACTAGCGGGATTTCCTACGAGCAGTACTTC,CASLGTSGISYEQYF
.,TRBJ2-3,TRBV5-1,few,TGCGCCAGCGGACCTGTTAGCGGTACTAGCACAGATACGCAGTATTTT,CASGPVSGTSTDTQYF
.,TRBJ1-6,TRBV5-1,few,TGCGCCAGCAGCTTGGACAGCAATAATTCACCCCTCCACTTT,CASSLDSNNSPLHF
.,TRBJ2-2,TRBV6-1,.,TGTGCCAGCACGCTCACCTCTACCACCAAAAACACCGGGGAGCTGTTTTTT,CASTLTSTTKNTGELFF
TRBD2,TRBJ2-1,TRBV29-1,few,TGCAGCGCTTCCCGAGCGGGAGAAAGTTACAATGAGCAGTTCTTC,CSASRAGESYNEQFF
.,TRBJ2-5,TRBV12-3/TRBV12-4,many,TGTGCCAGCAGTCCCGGGAGTGGAGTGGAGACCCAGTACTTC,CASSPGSGVETQYF
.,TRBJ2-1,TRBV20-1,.,TGCAGTGCCTTTGATGTCGCCTACAATGAGCAGTTCTTC,CSAFDVAYNEQFF
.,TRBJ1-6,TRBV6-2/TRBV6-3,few,TGTGCCAGCAGTGAAATTCAGGCCCCGAGCTCCTATAATTCACCCCTCCACTTT,CASSEIQAPSSYNSPLHF
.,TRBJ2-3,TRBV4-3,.,TGCGCCAGCAGCCAAGACGGCACAGATACGCAGTATTTT,CASSQDGTDTQYF
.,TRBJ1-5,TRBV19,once,TGTGCCAGTAGTCCTACAGGGCCCGGTCAGCCCCAGCATTTT,CASSPTGPGQPQHF
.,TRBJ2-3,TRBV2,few,TGTGCCACCACGTGGGGGCTAGCGGACACAGATACGCAGTATTTT,CATTWGLADTDTQYF
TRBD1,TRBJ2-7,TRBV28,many,TGTGCCAGCAGTACGACCGGGACAGGGGGTAGTGAGCAGTACTTC,CASSTTGTGGSEQYF
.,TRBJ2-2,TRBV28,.,TGTGCCAGCGGGTTTAGGGGAATGAACACCGGGGAGCTGTTTTTT,CASGFRGMNTGELFF
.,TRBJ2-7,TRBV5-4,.,TGTGCCAGCAGCCCGGTTGGAAGGACAGCCACCTACGAGCAGTACTTC,CASSPVGRTATYEQYF
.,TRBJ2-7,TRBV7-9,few,TGTGCCAGCAGCTTTGGGGACGAGGTCGAGCAGTACTTC,CASSFGDEVEQYF
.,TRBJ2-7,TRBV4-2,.,TGTGCCAGCAGCCGGACCCCGGGCGCCGAGCGGTACTTC,CASSRTPGAERYF
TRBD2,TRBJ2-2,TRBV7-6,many,TGTGCCAGCAGGTTTAGCGGGGATTACACCGGGGAGCTGTTTTTT,CASRFSGDYTGELFF
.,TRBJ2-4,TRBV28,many,TGTGCCAGCAGCCCCCAGGGCGGTGAAGCCAAAAACATTCAGTACTTC,CASSPQGGEAKNIQYF
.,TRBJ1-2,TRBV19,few,TGTGCCAGTGGAAAAGGGCTCCTCTATGGCTACACCTTC,CASGKGLLYGYTF
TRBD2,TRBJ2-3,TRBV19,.,TGTGCCAGTAGTATAGGACTAGCGGGACCAGATACGCAGTATTTT,CASSIGLAGPDTQYF
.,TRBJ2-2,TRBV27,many,TGTGCCAGCAGTTTATCGATTACCGGGGAGCTGTTTTTT,CASSLSITGELFF
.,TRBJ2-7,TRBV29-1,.,TGCAGCGTCGATAGGGACAATACCGACGAGCAGTACTTC,CSVDRDNTDEQYF
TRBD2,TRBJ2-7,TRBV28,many,TGTGCCAGCAAGTCTAGTAAGTGGGAGGGCTCCTACGAGCAGTACTTC,CASKSSKWEGSYEQYF
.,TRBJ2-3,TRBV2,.,TGTGCCAGCAGTTATGTACACAATCGGGGTACGCAGTATTTT,CASSYVHNRGTQYF
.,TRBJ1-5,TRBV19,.,TGTGCCACCACCTTGTCTGGCGCCCATAGCAATCAGCCCCAGCATTTT,CATTLSGAHSNQPQHF
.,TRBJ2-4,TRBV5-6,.,TGTGCCAGCAGCTTTCACAGGGAAGGAAACATTCAGTACTTC,CASSFHREGNIQYF
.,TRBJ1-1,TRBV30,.,TGTGCCTGGACCGGAGACAAGAACACTGAAGCTTTCTTT,CAWTGDKNTEAFF
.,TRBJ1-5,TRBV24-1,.,TGTGCCACCAGTGATTCACAGGGTTGGAATCAGCCCCAGCATTTT,CATSDSQGWNQPQHF
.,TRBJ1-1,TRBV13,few,TGTGCCAGCAGCCCGACCCTCGCGGGGAACACTGAAGCTTTCTTT,CASSPTLAGNTEAFF
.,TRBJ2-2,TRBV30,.,TGTGCCTGGACTTTTAGGGGACACGGGGTCCGGGAGCTGTTTTTT,CAWTFRGHGVRELFF
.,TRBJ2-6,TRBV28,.,TGTGCCAGCAGTTTGAGGTCAGCCTCTGGGGCCAACGTCCTGACTTTC,CASSLRSASGANVLTF
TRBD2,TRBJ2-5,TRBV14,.,TGTGCCAGCAGCCTATGGACTAGCGGGAGTCGGGAGACCCAGTACTTC,CASSLWTSGSRETQYF
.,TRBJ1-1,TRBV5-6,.,TGTGCCAGCAGCTTGGTGCAGACGAACACTGAAGCTTTCTTT,CASSLVQTNTEAFF
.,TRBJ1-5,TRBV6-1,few,TGTGCCAGCAGTCCCCCGCCTTGGGATCAGCCCCAGCATTTT,CASSPPPWDQPQHF
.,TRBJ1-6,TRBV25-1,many,TGTGCCAGCAGTGCGAGAATTGGGGATCATTCACCCCTCCACTTT,CASSARIGDHSPLHF